The 14 T cell receptor beta chains presented below share a single source sample, sequenced in a study of cytomegalovirus exposure and HLA in healthy donors. Researchers ran the PCR with 60 Vbeta and 13 Jbeta primers. Produced via immunoSEQ multiplex PCR; TCRdb's table is partial and in-frame only. Here the sample spans approximately 200,000 clones, 65% to 90% being singletons. What was sequenced was PBMCs. These receptor sequences come from a girl aged 10-17 years in good health and CMV-seronegative.

In its sample, this clone was seen once. The CDR3 DNA reads TGTGCCAGCTCACTGCAGGGACAGGTCTCGGGTCAGCCCCAGCATTTT. It is translated as CASSLQGQVSGQPQHF. This chain joins TRBV18 and TRBJ1-5; 8 nucleotides line up with TRBD1. CDR1 is KGHSH, CDR2 LQKENI, per germline. Trimming removed 4 bases from V and 6 bases from J; junction bases left unmatched: 11. The CDR3 runs 16 residues.

This clone is a singleton in its sample. The rearrangement uses TRBV7-2 and TRBJ2-1; D gene unclear. Trimming stripped 4 bases from V and 8 bases from J, with 12 bases between. Germline-derived CDR1 and CDR2 are SGHTA and FQGNSA. CDR3 size: 13 residues. The CDR3: CASSSYVTDEQFF. The DNA of the CDR3 is TGTGCCAGCAGCTCCTATGTCACCGATGAGCAGTTCTTC.

The chain combines TRBV28 with TRBJ1-6; 9 bases line up with TRBD1. The V and J ends lost 7 bases and 3 bases, in that order; junction bases with no gene match: 4. Germline CDR1 is MDHEN and CDR2 is SYDVKM. The CDR3 loop spans 15 amino acids. CDR3 in amino acids: CASITGGGYNSPLHF. Here the CDR3 DNA reads TGTGCCAGCATTACAGGGGGCGGCTATAATTCACCCCTCCACTTT. Combining the CDR3 with reference TRBV28 and TRBJ1-6 gives the whole variable domain DVKVTQSSRYLVKRTGEKVFLECVQDMDHENMFWYRQDPGLGLRLIYFSYDVKMKEKGDIPEGYSVSREKKERFSLILESASTNQTSMYLCASITGGGYNSPLHFGNGTRLTVT.

The chain recombines TRBV10-3 with TRBJ2-1, with TRBD1 as a possible D gene (8 bases). Looked up from germline, CDR1 is ENHRY and CDR2 is SYGVKD. This CDR3 is built from 13 residues. With 8 bases removed from V and 7 bases from J, the gap between germline ends came to 15 bases. CDR3 sequence: CAIGQGGINEQFF. CDR3 in DNA: TGTGCCATCGGACAGGGAGGGATTAATGAGCAGTTCTTC.

J is TRBJ1-5 and V is TRBV28, with 7 bases aligning to TRBD1. J was trimmed by 7 bases and V by 4 bases; bases with no gene match: 7. There are 14 residues in the CDR3. CDR1 MDHEN and CDR2 SYDVKM come from the germline V gene. CDR3 sequence (DNA): TGTGCCAGCAGTTCCTCCAGGACAGGCCAGCCCCAGCATTTT. This translates into CASSSSRTGQPQHF. Full variable domain (rest looked up from reference TRBV28 and TRBJ1-5): DVKVTQSSRYLVKRTGEKVFLECVQDMDHENMFWYRQDPGLGLRLIYFSYDVKMKEKGDIPEGYSVSREKKERFSLILESASTNQTSMYLCASSSSRTGQPQHFGDGTRLSIL.

V is TRBV30 and J is TRBJ2-3; TRBD2 aligns across 7 bases. Germline CDR1 is GTSNPN and CDR2 is SVGIG (reference sequence). V lost 5 bases, J lost 2 bases, and 7 bases stayed unmatched. The CDR3 loop spans 14 amino acids. CDR3 sequence reads: CAWRAGVNTDTQYF. CDR3 bases: TGTGCCTGGCGCGCGGGGGTAAACACAGATACGCAGTATTTT.

The V gene is TRBV20-1, the J gene TRBJ2-3; no reliable D call. From germline, CDR1 is DFQATT and CDR2 SNEGSKA (reference sequence). The CDR3 has 11 amino acids. Trimming took off 7 bases at V and 0 bases at J, with 5 bases between the two ends. The CDR3 protein is CSVASTDTQYF. In DNA, the CDR3 is TGCAGTGTGGCTAGCACAGATACGCAGTATTTT.

The CDR3 reads CASSRATSGGTRGTGELFF. The CDR3, as DNA: TGTGCCAGTAGTAGAGCTACTAGCGGAGGAACGCGTGGCACCGGGGAGCTGTTTTTT. The rearrangement joins TRBV19 to TRBJ2-2; 8 nucleotides line up with TRBD2. V gave up 4 bases and J gave up 4 bases; unmatched junction bases: 17. Per the germline V gene, CDR1 is LNHDA and CDR2 is SQIVND (reference sequence). CDR3 length equals 19 residues.

This chain connects TRBV2 to TRBJ2-2; D may be TRBD1 (5 bases). This CDR3 contains 13 residues. Trimming pared 6 bases from V and 8 bases from J, leaving 13 bases between. The germline gives CDR1 SNHLY, CDR2 FYNNEI. CDR3 protein: CASRLEGAGELFF. Written as DNA, the CDR3 is TGTGCCAGCAGGCTCGAAGGGGCGGGGGAGCTGTTTTTT.

This clone was detected once. This rearrangement joins TRBV15 to TRBJ2-7; D uncertain. Germline CDR1 is LNHNV and CDR2 is YYDKDF (reference sequence). Trimming took off 1 base at V and 3 bases at J, with 4 bases between the two ends. The CDR3 loop spans 12 amino acids. In DNA form, the CDR3 reads TGTGCCACCAGCAGAGGAGGCTACGAGCAGTACTTC. Translating it yields CATSRGGYEQYF.

The rearrangement joins TRBV28 to TRBJ1-4; D call uncertain. Trimming cost V 7 bases and J 5 bases, with 5 bases left between them. Looked up from germline, CDR1 is MDHEN and CDR2 is SYDVKM. The CDR3 loop spans 11 amino acids. CDR3 amino acids: CASTPNEKLFF. CDR3 in DNA: TGTGCCAGCACTCCGAATGAAAAACTGTTTTTT. The whole variable domain, filled in from reference TRBV28 and TRBJ1-4, reads DVKVTQSSRYLVKRTGEKVFLECVQDMDHENMFWYRQDPGLGLRLIYFSYDVKMKEKGDIPEGYSVSREKKERFSLILESASTNQTSMYLCASTPNEKLFFGSGTQLSVL.

V gene TRBV30 combines with J gene TRBJ2-7, with 7 bases identical to TRBD1. The V and J ends lost 3 bases and 3 bases, in that order; junction bases with no gene match: 14. CDR1 and CDR2 from the germline V gene are GTSNPN and SVGIG (reference sequence). This CDR3 has 16 amino acids. In nucleotides, the CDR3 is TGTGCCTGGAGGCCGGGACAGCGCGCGACGCTCTACGAGCAGTACTTC. It is translated as CAWRPGQRATLYEQYF.

V is TRBV4-3 and J is TRBJ2-7; 7 bases agree with TRBD2. This CDR3 spans 15 amino acids. Germline CDR1 reads LGHNA; CDR2 reads YSLEER. V lost 2 bases and J lost 3; bases outside the gene matches: 7. Here the CDR3 reads CASSQTGGSDYEQYF. CDR3 bases: TGCGCCAGCAGCCAAACGGGGGGATCCGACTACGAGCAGTACTTC.

The chain has TRBV9 and TRBJ2-7, with TRBD2 matching over 7 bases. V was clipped by 0 bases and J by 2 bases; unmatched bases: 8. CDR1 is SGDLS, CDR2 YYNGEE, per germline. CDR3 length: 16 amino acids. In nucleotides, the CDR3 is TGTGCCAGCAGCGTAGGGGATAGCGGGCCCACCTACGAGCAGTACTTC. Protein sequence: CASSVGDSGPTYEQYF.